Presented here are 30 T cell receptor beta chains from one specimen sequenced in a study of T cell responses to AZD1222 COVID-19 vaccine. TCRdb's table, derived via immunoSEQ multiplex PCR, lists solely in-frame clones and lacks some. The data show 150,000 to 200,000 clones, 85% to 95% seen once. Sample: peripheral blood, taken 28 days after the second AZD1222 dose. These receptors came from an adult who received the AZD1222 COVID-19 vaccine.

V gene TRBV6-5 combines with J gene TRBJ2-7; 9 positions agree with TRBD2. CDR1 is MNHEY and CDR2 is SVGAGI in the germline V gene. Trimming took 6 bases from V and 2 from J; bases not matched to a gene: 5. This CDR3 contains 14 residues. Here the CDR3 reads CASSFSGRTYEQYF. The CDR3 nucleotides are TGTGCCAGCAGCTTTAGCGGGAGAACCTACGAGCAGTACTTC.

There are a few counts of this clone. This chain uses TRBV27 with TRBJ1-1; no clear D. The germline gives CDR1 MNHEY, CDR2 SMNVEV (reference sequence). The V end was cut by 6 bases, the J end by 8 bases, with 13 bases between. The length of the CDR3 is 12 residues. CDR3 protein: CASSLTAGEAFF. In nucleotides, the CDR3 is TGTGCCAGCAGCCTAACTGCGGGGGAAGCTTTCTTT.

The J gene is TRBJ2-3, the V gene TRBV7-9; D may be TRBD2 (7 bases). This CDR3 is built from 16 residues. Germline lookup yields CDR1 SEHNR and CDR2 FQNEAQ (reference sequence). With 3 bases removed from V and 4 bases from J, the gap between germline ends came to 17 bases. The CDR3 is CASSFRGGLGADTQYF. The CDR3 region has the DNA TGTGCCAGCAGCTTTAGGGGGGGGCTCGGGGCAGATACGCAGTATTTT.

The chain has TRBV9 and TRBJ2-1; D not certain. Germline lookup yields CDR1 SGDLS and CDR2 YYNGEE. The CDR3 runs 15 residues. V shed 0 bases and J shed 0 bases, with 7 bases lying between them. CDR3 protein: CASSVEASSYNEQFF. CDR3 DNA: TGTGCCAGCAGCGTAGAGGCTAGCTCCTACAATGAGCAGTTCTTC.

The V call is TRBV28, the J call TRBJ1-5; D uncertain. V was trimmed by 8 bases and J by 1 base, leaving 15 bases between them. Germline values: CDR1 MDHEN, CDR2 SYDVKM. The length of the CDR3 is 15 residues. DNA of the CDR3: TGTGCCAGCGCTCGTATCGAGTTGAGCAATCAGCCCCAGCATTTT. Amino acid sequence: CASARIELSNQPQHF.

The CDR3 DNA follows: TGTGCCAGCAGCCCCGGGACTAGCGGGAGGGGAAAGGATACGCAGTATTTT. This codes for CASSPGTSGRGKDTQYF. The chain couples TRBV2 to TRBJ2-3, with TRBD2 matching 16 bases. Looked up from germline, CDR1 is SNHLY and CDR2 is FYNNEI. With V trimmed by 6 bases and J by 6 bases, 9 bases remained unmatched. There are 17 residues in the CDR3.

The chain couples TRBV9 to TRBJ1-1, with D perhaps matching TRBD1 (5 bases). V lost 0 bases and J 6 bases, leaving 15 bases between the germline ends. Germline V lookup: CDR1 SGDLS, CDR2 YYNGEE. CDR3 length equals 15 residues. CDR3 loop: CASSVVPDGAAEAFF. DNA of the CDR3: TGTGCCAGCAGCGTAGTTCCGGACGGGGCCGCTGAAGCTTTCTTT.

This clone turned up a few times. The chain joins TRBV2 to TRBJ2-1, with 8 bases that match TRBD2. CDR1 and CDR2 from the germline V gene are SNHLY and FYNNEI. V was clipped by 5 bases and J by 0 bases; unmatched bases: 3. This CDR3 spans 15 amino acids. CDR3 bases: TGTGCCAGCAGTACTAGCGGAAGCTCCTACAATGAGCAGTTCTTC. It encodes CASSTSGSSYNEQFF. The full variable domain, in which reference TRBV2 and TRBJ2-1 provide the parts outside the CDR3, is EPEVTQTPSHQVTQMGQEVILRCVPISNHLYFYWYRQILGQKVEFLVSFYNNEISEKSEIFDDQFSVERPDGSNFTLKIRSTKLEDSAMYFCASSTSGSSYNEQFFGPGTRLTVL.

The rearrangement uses TRBV5-8 and TRBJ1-2; D perhaps matches TRBD1 (6 bases). This CDR3 has 17 residues. V gave up 4 bases and J gave up 0 bases, with 19 bases separating them. Germline V gives CDR1 SGHTS, CDR2 YDEGEE. CDR3 amino acids: CASSTGTILGANYGYTF. CDR3 sequence (DNA): TGTGCCAGCAGCACAGGGACTATATTGGGAGCTAACTATGGCTACACCTTC.

The genes are TRBV7-2 and TRBJ2-3; D is uncertain. Looked up from germline, CDR1 is SGHTA and CDR2 is FQGNSA. V was shortened by 2 bases and J by 0 bases, with 6 bases between the two germline ends. The CDR3 contains 14 residues. CDR3 nucleotides: TGTGCCAGCAGCTTATATCTCAGCACAGATACGCAGTATTTT. This gives the protein CASSLYLSTDTQYF.

The chain employs TRBV30 and TRBJ1-5, with a tentative D call TRBD1 (5 bases). V lost 1 base to trimming and J lost 7 bases, with 20 bases between them. In germline, CDR1 is GTSNPN, CDR2 SVGIG (reference sequence). The CDR3 is 16 amino acids. The CDR3 sequence is CAWSGPGRGGGQPQHF. CDR3 in DNA: TGTGCCTGGAGTGGGCCTGGTAGGGGTGGGGGACAGCCCCAGCATTTT.

The chain is built from TRBV19 and TRBJ1-4, with 8 bases aligning to TRBD1. Looked up from germline, CDR1 is LNHDA and CDR2 is SQIVND (reference sequence). The CDR3 sequence is 15 residues long. V lost 8 bases, J lost 8 bases, and 13 bases stayed unmatched. CDR3 nucleotides: TGTGCCAGTCGAAGCCTGGACAGGGCCATAGAAAAACTGTTTTTT. Its protein is CASRSLDRAIEKLFF.

The chain uses TRBV14 and TRBJ2-5; D ambiguous. Trimming stripped 6 bases from V and 4 bases from J, with 18 bases between. Germline CDR1 and CDR2: SGHDN and FVKESK. This CDR3 is built from 15 residues. The DNA for the CDR3 is TGTGCCAGCAGTCTTGGGTTTGTCAGTGGAGAGACCCAGTACTTC. Translation: CASSLGFVSGETQYF.

This sequence joins TRBV5-4 and TRBJ1-6; the D is unclear. The germline gives CDR1 SGHNT, CDR2 YYREEE (reference sequence). The CDR3 runs to 17 residues. Trimming stripped 3 bases from V and 3 bases from J, with 16 bases between. The CDR3 loop reads CASSSDEFGVYNSPLHF. The CDR3 DNA follows: TGTGCCAGCAGCTCGGATGAATTTGGGGTCTATAATTCACCCCTCCACTTT.

This chain uses TRBV6-1 with TRBJ1-1; D might be TRBD1 (5 bases). The CDR3 covers 14 residues. The germline V gene encodes CDR1 MNHNS and CDR2 SASEGT. Trimming stripped 1 base from V and 1 base from J, with 7 bases between. This CDR3 reads CASSEGTSNTEAFF. CDR3 DNA sequence: TGTGCCAGCAGTGAAGGGACATCGAACACTGAAGCTTTCTTT.

The chain joins TRBV5-5 to TRBJ1-6; 9 bases are a match to TRBD1. Per germline, CDR1 SGHKS and CDR2 YYEKEE (reference sequence). V lost 1 base to trimming and J lost 10 bases; unmatched junction nucleotides: 6. The CDR3 extends over 15 amino acids. The CDR3 nucleotides are TGTGCCAGCAGCTTGTGGGACAGGGTAGACTCACCCCTCCACTTT. Its translation: CASSLWDRVDSPLHF.

The V call is TRBV4-3, the J call TRBJ1-6, with D uncertain. This CDR3 has 15 amino acids. The germline CDR1 and CDR2 sequences are LGHNA and YSLEER. V shed 0 bases and J shed 9 bases, with 12 bases lying between them. For the CDR3, the DNA is TGCGCCAGCAGCCAAGACTCCGGGGTCAGTTCACCCCTCCACTTT. Its protein is CASSQDSGVSSPLHF.

About this clone: Other DNA sequences in the sample encode the same CDR3. This chain uses TRBV12-3 or TRBV12-4 with TRBJ2-1; D ambiguous. The CDR3 runs 13 residues. The germline V and J ends were trimmed by 3 bases and 4 bases, with 7 bases remaining between them. The DNA for the CDR3 is TGTGCCAGCAGTTTGGGCAGTTACAATGAGCAGTTCTTC. This sequence encodes CASSLGSYNEQFF.

The chain joins TRBV10-3 to TRBJ2-5, with 7 bases matching TRBD2. V lost 7 bases and J lost 5; bases outside the gene matches: 10. Germline V CDR1 and CDR2: ENHRY, SYGVKD. The CDR3 contains 14 residues. The CDR3 spells CAINAGASSETQYF. Here the CDR3 DNA reads TGTGCCATCAACGCGGGAGCCTCCTCCGAGACCCAGTACTTC.

The rearrangement uses TRBV11-3 and TRBJ2-2; D ambiguous. The CDR3 spans 12 residues. V was trimmed by 8 bases and J by 7 bases, leaving 11 bases between them. Per germline, CDR1 SGHNT and CDR2 YENEEA. DNA of the CDR3: TGTGCCAGCCGCAGTACGGGCGGGGAGCTGTTTTTT. Amino acids: CASRSTGGELFF. Combining the CDR3 with reference TRBV11-3 and TRBJ2-2 gives the whole variable domain EAGVVQSPRYKIIEKKQPVAFWCNPISGHNTLYWYLQNLGQGPELLIRYENEEAVDDSQLPKDRFSAERLKGVDSTLKIQPAELGDSAVYLCASRSTGGELFFGEGSRLTVL.

This clone was seen a handful of times. The chain carries TRBV28 and TRBJ2-2; D not resolved. Germline-derived CDR1 and CDR2 are MDHEN and SYDVKM. V was clipped by 8 bases and J by 4 bases, with 5 bases between them. CDR3 length: 11 amino acids. CDR3 sequence: CASGGTGELFF. CDR3 in DNA: TGTGCCAGCGGTGGCACCGGGGAGCTGTTTTTT.

The CDR3 is CASSPLEMKTLGRGQNIQYF. The CDR3 nucleotides are TGTGCCAGCTCACCACTTGAGATGAAGACTCTAGGGCGGGGCCAAAACATTCAGTACTTC. The V gene is TRBV18, the J gene TRBJ2-4; possibly TRBD2 for D (6 bases). The CDR3 is 20 residues long. Looked up from germline, CDR1 is KGHSH and CDR2 is LQKENI. Trimming took 1 base from V and 5 from J, leaving 27 bases between them.

The chain has TRBV7-2 and TRBJ1-6; D remains unclear. The CDR3 loop spans 16 amino acids. CDR1 and CDR2 from the germline V gene are SGHTA and FQGNSA. Between the trimmed V and J ends, which lost 5 bases and 0 bases, there was a span of 11 bases. The CDR3 bases are TGTGCCAGCAGCAAGGACCGAAACTCCTATAATTCACCCCTCCACTTT. This encodes CASSKDRNSYNSPLHF.

V gene TRBV1 combines with J gene TRBJ2-1; the D call in the table, TRBD2, was not verified against the DNA. TRBV1 is listed as a pseudogene. The CDR3 runs 16 residues. The CDR3 DNA is TGCACCAGCAGCCAAGAAATGAGCGGGAGAACGTATGAGCAGTTCTTC. Translated, it gives CTSSQEMSGRTYEQFF.

This clone appeared a few times. The rearrangement joins TRBV19 to TRBJ1-2; D gene unclear. V was trimmed by 0 bases and J by 5 bases, leaving 7 bases between them. Germline V CDR1 and CDR2: LNHDA, SQIVND (reference sequence). CDR3 length equals 13 residues. This CDR3 reads CASSIDRIYGYTF. Written as DNA, the CDR3 is TGTGCCAGTAGTATAGACCGAATATATGGCTACACCTTC.

V is TRBV28 and J is TRBJ2-6; 9 nucleotides line up with TRBD1. The J segment lost 2 bases and the V segment lost 10 bases, leaving 6 bases of the junction unmatched. The CDR3 consists of 15 residues. Germline lookup yields CDR1 MDHEN and CDR2 SYDVKM. This chain's CDR3 is CAISTGGAGANVLTF. The CDR3 DNA reads as TGTGCCATATCTACAGGGGGCGCTGGGGCCAACGTCCTGACTTTC.

This chain joins TRBV19 and TRBJ2-1; D gene ambiguous. CDR3 length: 12 amino acids. The germline V gene encodes CDR1 LNHDA and CDR2 SQIVND (reference sequence). Trimming left V 3 bases short and J 7 bases short, with 7 bases between. In nucleotides, the CDR3 is TGTGCCAGTAGTATGAAGGTTAATGAGCAGTTCTTC. This sequence encodes CASSMKVNEQFF.

This clone was seen a single time. The chain recombines TRBV5-6 with TRBJ1-1; TRBD1 agrees at 7 bases. CDR3 length: 16 amino acids. Germline assignment: CDR1 SGHDT and CDR2 YYEEEE. J gave up 2 bases and V 3 bases, and 10 bases lay outside the gene matches. CDR3 DNA sequence: TGTGCCAGCAGCTCAGGGGTGACAGGGATTAACACTGAAGCTTTCTTT. Protein: CASSSGVTGINTEAFF. Filled out from reference TRBV5-6 and TRBJ1-1, the complete variable domain reads DAGVTQSPTHLIKTRGQQVTLRCSPKSGHDTVSWYQQALGQGPQFIFQYYEEEERQRGNFPDRFSGHQFPNYSSELNVNALLLGDSALYLCASSSGVTGINTEAFFGQGTRLTVV.

The J gene is TRBJ2-7, the V gene TRBV5-1, with a possible D match to TRBD2 (6 bases). CDR1 and CDR2 (germline): SGHRS, YFSETQ. The CDR3 is 14 residues long. Trimming stripped 7 bases from V and 4 bases from J, with 18 bases between. CDR3 sequence reads: CASSGGFGDYEQYF. The CDR3, as DNA: TGCGCCAGCTCCGGGGGTTTCGGAGATTACGAGCAGTACTTC.

The DNA for the CDR3 is TGCGCCAGCAGCCAAGGTTTTGGGGAGAACTACGAGCAGTACTTC. Amino acids: CASSQGFGENYEQYF. The V gene is TRBV4-1, the J gene TRBJ2-7, with D tentatively TRBD2 (5 bases). The V end was cut by 1 base, the J end by 3 bases, with 13 bases between. This CDR3 region has 15 residues. The germline V gene encodes CDR1 MGHRA and CDR2 YSYEKL.